The 11 T cell receptor beta chains presented below share a single source sample, sequenced in a study of cytomegalovirus exposure and HLA in healthy donors. PCR involved 60 Vbeta and 13 Jbeta primers. Repertoires were generated with immunoSEQ multiplex PCR, while TCRdb's copy carries only in-frame clones and drops some. The sample includes 150,000 or so clones, approximately 70% of them seen just once. Sample: PBMCs. All receptors come from a man between 40 and 49 years old in good health and CMV-seropositive.

This clone was seen a few times. The CDR3 is CASSVTGRGAKNIQYF. CDR3 bases: TGTGCCAGCAGCGTAACCGGACGGGGGGCCAAAAACATTCAGTACTTC. This rearrangement joins TRBV9 to TRBJ2-4; weak D call: TRBD2 (6 bases). The ends were cut back, 1 base at V and 1 base at J, with 12 bases in the middle. The CDR3 loop spans 16 amino acids. Germline V gene data show CDR1 as SGDLS and CDR2 as YYNGEE.

This clone appeared a few times. The chain links TRBV2 to TRBJ2-2, with a tentative D call TRBD2 (6 bases). The germline V gene has CDR1 SNHLY and CDR2 FYNNEI. The CDR3 sequence is 14 residues long. V lost 8 bases to trimming and J lost 4 bases, with 14 bases between them. The DNA of the CDR3 is TGTGCCAGCCGCAGACTAGGGAGCACCGGGGAGCTGTTTTTT. As protein: CASRRLGSTGELFF.

This rearrangement joins TRBV19 to TRBJ1-3; the D gene is possibly TRBD1 (5 bases). Germline V gene lookup returns CDR1 LNHDA and CDR2 SQIVND (reference sequence). This CDR3 is 16 amino acids long. V lost 6 bases and J lost 0, with 15 bases in between. The CDR3 loop reads CASRLLGHRSGNTIYF. CDR3 DNA sequence: TGTGCCAGTAGACTGCTCGGACACCGCTCTGGAAACACCATATATTTT.

This clone was found once. The rearrangement links TRBV18 to TRBJ2-5; possibly TRBD1 for D (6 bases). The germline V gene encodes CDR1 KGHSH and CDR2 LQKENI. CDR3 length equals 13 residues. V shed 5 bases and J shed 3 bases, with 10 bases lying between them. The CDR3 sequence: CASSARTEETQYF. CDR3 in DNA: TGTGCCAGCTCAGCCCGGACAGAAGAGACCCAGTACTTC.

V gene TRBV6-5 combines with J gene TRBJ1-4; TRBD1 aligns across 7 bases. This CDR3 is built from 15 residues. V dropped 6 bases and J dropped 5; count of bases not matched to a gene: 9. The germline CDR1 and CDR2 sequences are MNHEY and SVGAGI. For the CDR3, the DNA is TGTGCCAGCAGACCCCCCGGGACAGAGAATGAAAAACTGTTTTTT. Translated: CASRPPGTENEKLFF.

The CDR3 DNA reads as TGTGCCGGGGGACAGGGAGGCAACGAGCAGTACTTC. Protein: CAGGQGGNEQYF. This chain joins TRBV10-3 and TRBJ2-7; the match to TRBD1 covers 9 bases. After removal of 11 bases from V and 5 bases from J, the junction contained 7 bases not matched to a gene. There are 12 residues in the CDR3. Germline V gene data show CDR1 as ENHRY and CDR2 as SYGVKD.

This clone has more than one count but fewer than ten. The V and J genes are TRBV7-6 and TRBJ1-2; 8 positions match TRBD1. The germline CDR1 and CDR2 sequences are SGHVS and FNYEAQ. This CDR3 is built from 15 residues. Trimming removed 1 base from V and 3 bases from J; junction bases left unmatched: 4. The CDR3, as DNA: TGTGCCAGCAGCTTAGAGGCGACAGGGGACTATGGCTACACCTTC. This codes for CASSLEATGDYGYTF.

This chain links TRBV19 with TRBJ1-2, with D possibly matching TRBD1 (6 bases). This CDR3 contains 15 residues. V was cut by 3 bases and J by 3 bases, with 14 bases left in between. Germline CDR1 is LNHDA and CDR2 is SQIVND (reference sequence). The CDR3 region has the DNA TGTGCCAGTAGTATGCGACAGGAAGTATACTATGGCTACACCTTC. Protein: CASSMRQEVYYGYTF.

V gene TRBV5-6 combines with J gene TRBJ2-4; 7 nucleotides match TRBD2. Germline V gives CDR1 SGHDT, CDR2 YYEEEE. J was trimmed by 2 bases and V by 4 bases; bases with no gene match: 3. The length of the CDR3 is 14 residues. CDR3 nucleotides: TGTGCCAGCAGCAGCGGGGTGACCAAAAACATTCAGTACTTC. Protein product: CASSSGVTKNIQYF.

The CDR3 loop is CASSPTDGSPLHF. The CDR3 DNA reads TGTGCCAGCTCACCAACTGATGGTTCACCCCTCCACTTT. V gene TRBV18 combines with J gene TRBJ1-6, with D unresolved. The CDR3 is 13 residues long. Germline V CDR1 and CDR2: KGHSH, LQKENI. The V end lost 2 bases, the J end lost 9 bases, and 8 bases lay between the germline ends.

The rearrangement joins TRBV19 to TRBJ1-1; a weak D match, TRBD1 (6 bases). Looked up from germline, CDR1 is LNHDA and CDR2 is SQIVND (reference sequence). The CDR3 loop spans 12 amino acids. V dropped 6 bases and J dropped 5 bases, with 10 bases sitting between them. CDR3 DNA sequence: TGTGCCAGTAGACCCCAGGGGACTGAAGCTTTCTTT. Translating it yields CASRPQGTEAFF.